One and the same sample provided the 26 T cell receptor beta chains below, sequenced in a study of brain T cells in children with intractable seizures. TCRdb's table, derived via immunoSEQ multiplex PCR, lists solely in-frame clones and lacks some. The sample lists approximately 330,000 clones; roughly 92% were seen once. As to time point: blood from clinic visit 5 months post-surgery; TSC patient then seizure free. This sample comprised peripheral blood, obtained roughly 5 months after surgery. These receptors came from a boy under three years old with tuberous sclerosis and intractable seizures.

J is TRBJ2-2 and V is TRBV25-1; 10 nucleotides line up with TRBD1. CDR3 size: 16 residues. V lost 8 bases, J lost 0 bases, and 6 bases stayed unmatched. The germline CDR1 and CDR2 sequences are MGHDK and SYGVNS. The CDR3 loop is CASSRQGAANTGELFF. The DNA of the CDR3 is TGTGCCAGCTCAAGACAGGGGGCCGCGAACACCGGGGAGCTGTTTTTT.

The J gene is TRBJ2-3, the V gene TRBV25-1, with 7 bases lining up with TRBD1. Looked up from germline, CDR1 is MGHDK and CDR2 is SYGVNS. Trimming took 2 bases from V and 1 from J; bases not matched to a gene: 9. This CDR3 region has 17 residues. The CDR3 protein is CASSEPRTGMGTDTQYF. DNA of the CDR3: TGTGCCAGCAGTGAACCTCGGACAGGTATGGGCACAGATACGCAGTATTTT.

CDR3 sequence (DNA): TGCGCCAGCAGCCAAGATTTCGTCGGGGGCACTGAAGCTTTCTTT. It translates to CASSQDFVGGTEAFF. The rearrangement joins TRBV4-1 to TRBJ1-1; tentatively, D is TRBD1 (5 bases). V was trimmed by 0 bases and J by 4 bases, leaving 12 bases between them. Germline CDR1 is MGHRA and CDR2 is YSYEKL. The CDR3 is made up of 15 amino acids.

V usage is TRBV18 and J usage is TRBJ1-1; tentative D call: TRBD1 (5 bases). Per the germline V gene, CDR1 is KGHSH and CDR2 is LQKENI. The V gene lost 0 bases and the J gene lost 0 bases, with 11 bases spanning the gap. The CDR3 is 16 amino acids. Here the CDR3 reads CASSPPAGRLNTEAFF. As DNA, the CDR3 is TGTGCCAGCTCACCACCAGCAGGGAGACTGAACACTGAAGCTTTCTTT.

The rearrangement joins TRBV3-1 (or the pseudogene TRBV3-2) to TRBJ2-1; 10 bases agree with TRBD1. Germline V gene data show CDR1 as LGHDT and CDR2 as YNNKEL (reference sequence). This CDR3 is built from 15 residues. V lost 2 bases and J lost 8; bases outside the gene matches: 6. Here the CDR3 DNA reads TGTGCCAGCAGCCAACCGGGACAGGGGCTTGATGAGCAGTTCTTC. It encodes CASSQPGQGLDEQFF.

The CDR3 here is CASSFGRNTGELFF. The CDR3 DNA sequence: TGTGCCAGCAGTTTCGGGCGGAACACCGGGGAGCTGTTTTTT. The chain joins TRBV27 to TRBJ2-2; D is uncertain. The CDR3 is 14 amino acids. Trimming removed 3 bases at V and 1 base at J, with 6 bases between. Per germline, CDR1 MNHEY and CDR2 SMNVEV (reference sequence).

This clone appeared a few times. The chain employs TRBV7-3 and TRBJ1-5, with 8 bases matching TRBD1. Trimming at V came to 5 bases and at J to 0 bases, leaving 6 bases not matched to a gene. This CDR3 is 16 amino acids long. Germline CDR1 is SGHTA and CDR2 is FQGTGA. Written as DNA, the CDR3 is TGTGCCAGCAGCCCCCGACAGGGGCATAGCAATCAGCCCCAGCATTTT. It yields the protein CASSPRQGHSNQPQHF.

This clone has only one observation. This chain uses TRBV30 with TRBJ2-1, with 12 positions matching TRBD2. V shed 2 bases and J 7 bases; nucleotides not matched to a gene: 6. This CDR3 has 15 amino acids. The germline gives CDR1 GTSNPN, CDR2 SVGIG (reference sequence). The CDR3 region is CAWSFLAGGGNEQFF. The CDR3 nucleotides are TGTGCCTGGAGTTTTCTAGCGGGGGGGGGTAATGAGCAGTTCTTC.

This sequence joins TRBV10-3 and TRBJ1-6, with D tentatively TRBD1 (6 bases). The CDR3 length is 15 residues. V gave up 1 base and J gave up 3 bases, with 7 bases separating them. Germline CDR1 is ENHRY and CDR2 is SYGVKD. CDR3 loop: CAISELGHYNSPLHF. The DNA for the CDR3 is TGTGCCATCAGTGAGTTGGGACACTATAATTCACCCCTCCACTTT.

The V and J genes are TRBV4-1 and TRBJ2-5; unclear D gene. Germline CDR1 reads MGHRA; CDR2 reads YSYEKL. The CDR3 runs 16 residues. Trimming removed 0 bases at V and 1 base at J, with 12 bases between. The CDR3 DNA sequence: TGCGCCAGCAGCCAAGACGGTGAAACGGTCCAAGAGACCCAGTACTTC. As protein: CASSQDGETVQETQYF.

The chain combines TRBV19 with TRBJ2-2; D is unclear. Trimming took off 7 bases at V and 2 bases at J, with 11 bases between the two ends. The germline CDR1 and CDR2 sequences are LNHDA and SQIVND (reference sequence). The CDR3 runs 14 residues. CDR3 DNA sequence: TGTGCCAGTACCGTCGGCTTCAACACCGGGGAGCTGTTTTTT. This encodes CASTVGFNTGELFF. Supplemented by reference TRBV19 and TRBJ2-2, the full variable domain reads DGGITQSPKYLFRKEGQNVTLSCEQNLNHDAMYWYRQDPGQGLRLIYYSQIVNDFQKGDIAEGYSVSREKKESFPLTVTSAQKNPTAFYLCASTVGFNTGELFFGEGSRLTVL.

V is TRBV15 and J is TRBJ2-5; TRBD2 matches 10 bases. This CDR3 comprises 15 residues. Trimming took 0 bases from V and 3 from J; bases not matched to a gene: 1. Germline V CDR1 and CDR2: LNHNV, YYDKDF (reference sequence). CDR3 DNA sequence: TGTGCCACCAGCAGAGATCTAGCGGGAGAAGAGACCCAGTACTTC. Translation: CATSRDLAGEETQYF.

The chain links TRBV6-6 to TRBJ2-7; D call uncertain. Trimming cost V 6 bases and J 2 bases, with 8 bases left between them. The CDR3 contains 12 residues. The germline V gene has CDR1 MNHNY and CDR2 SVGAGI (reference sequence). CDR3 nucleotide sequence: TGTGCCAGCAGCCTAAGTCCCTACGAGCAGTACTTC. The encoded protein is CASSLSPYEQYF.

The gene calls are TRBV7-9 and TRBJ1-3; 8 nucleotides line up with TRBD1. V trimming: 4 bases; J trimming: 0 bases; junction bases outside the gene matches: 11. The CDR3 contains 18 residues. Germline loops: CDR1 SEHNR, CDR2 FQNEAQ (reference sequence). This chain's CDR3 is CASSSWTRDRSSGNTIYF. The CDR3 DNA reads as TGTGCCAGCAGCTCTTGGACCCGGGACAGGAGCTCTGGAAACACCATATATTTT.

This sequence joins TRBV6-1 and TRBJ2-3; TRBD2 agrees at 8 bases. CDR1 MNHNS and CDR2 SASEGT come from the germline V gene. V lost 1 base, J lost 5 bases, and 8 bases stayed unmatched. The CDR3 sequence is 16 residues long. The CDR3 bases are TGTGCCAGCAGTGAAGAATCTCCCGGGACTAGAGATACGCAGTATTTT. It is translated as CASSEESPGTRDTQYF.

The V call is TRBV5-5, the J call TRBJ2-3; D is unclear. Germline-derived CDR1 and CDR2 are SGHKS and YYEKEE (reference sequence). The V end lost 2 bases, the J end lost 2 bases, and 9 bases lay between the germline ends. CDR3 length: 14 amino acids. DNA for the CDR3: TGTGCCAGCAGCTTTTTTGGCTTCACAGATACGCAGTATTTT. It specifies CASSFFGFTDTQYF.

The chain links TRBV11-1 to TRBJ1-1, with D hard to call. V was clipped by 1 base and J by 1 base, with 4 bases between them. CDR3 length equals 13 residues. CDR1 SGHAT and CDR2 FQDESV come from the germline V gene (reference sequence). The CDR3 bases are TGTGCCAGCAGCTTAGGACAGAACACTGAAGCTTTCTTT. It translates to CASSLGQNTEAFF. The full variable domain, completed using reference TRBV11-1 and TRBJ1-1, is EAEVAQSPRYKITEKSQAVAFWCDPISGHATLYWYRQILGQGPELLVQFQDESVVDDSQLPKDRFSAERLKGVDSTLKIQPAELGDSAMYLCASSLGQNTEAFFGQGTRLTVV.

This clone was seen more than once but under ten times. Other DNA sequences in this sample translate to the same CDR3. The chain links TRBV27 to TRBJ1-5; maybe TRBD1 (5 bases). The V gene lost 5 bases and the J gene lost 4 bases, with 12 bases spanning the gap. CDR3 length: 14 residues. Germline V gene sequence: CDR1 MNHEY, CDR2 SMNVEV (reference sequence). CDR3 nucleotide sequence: TGTGCCAGCAGTCTCCAGGGAGGAAATCAGCCCCAGCATTTT. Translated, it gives CASSLQGGNQPQHF.

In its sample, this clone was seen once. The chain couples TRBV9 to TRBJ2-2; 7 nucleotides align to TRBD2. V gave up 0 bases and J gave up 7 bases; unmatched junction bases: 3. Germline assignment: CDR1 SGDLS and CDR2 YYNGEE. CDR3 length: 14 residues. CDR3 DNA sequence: TGTGCCAGCAGCGTAGCCGAGCGGGGCGGGGAGCTGTTTTTT. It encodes CASSVAERGGELFF.

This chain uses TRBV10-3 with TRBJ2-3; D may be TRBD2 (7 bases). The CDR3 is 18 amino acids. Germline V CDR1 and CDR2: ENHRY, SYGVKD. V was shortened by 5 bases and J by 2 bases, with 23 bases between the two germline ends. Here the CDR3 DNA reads TGTGCCATCAGTCGCGTGTCCCCCGGGGGGCGCAACACAGATACGCAGTATTTT. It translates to CAISRVSPGGRNTDTQYF.

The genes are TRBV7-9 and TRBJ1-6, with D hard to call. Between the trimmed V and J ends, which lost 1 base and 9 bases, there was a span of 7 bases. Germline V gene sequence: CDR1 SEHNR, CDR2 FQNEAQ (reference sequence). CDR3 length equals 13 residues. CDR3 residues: CASSLEGSSPLHF. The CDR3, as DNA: TGTGCCAGCAGCTTAGAAGGGAGTTCACCCCTCCACTTT.

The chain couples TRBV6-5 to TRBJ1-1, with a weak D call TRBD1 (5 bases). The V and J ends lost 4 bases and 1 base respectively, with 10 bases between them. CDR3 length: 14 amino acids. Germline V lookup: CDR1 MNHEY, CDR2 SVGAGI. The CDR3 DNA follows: TGTGCCAGCAGTTGGGGGGGGACGAACACTGAAGCTTTCTTT. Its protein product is CASSWGGTNTEAFF.

The CDR3 region has the DNA TGTGCCAGCAGCCAAGATCGTTGGACTAGCGGGAGGATTAGCACAGATACGCAGTATTTT. It codes for CASSQDRWTSGRISTDTQYF. The J gene is TRBJ2-3, the V gene TRBV4-2; TRBD2 matches 14 bases. Unmatched junction bases numbered 8, after V lost 0 bases and J lost 0 bases. The V gene's germline CDR1 is LGHNA and CDR2 YNFKEQ. This CDR3 contains 20 residues.

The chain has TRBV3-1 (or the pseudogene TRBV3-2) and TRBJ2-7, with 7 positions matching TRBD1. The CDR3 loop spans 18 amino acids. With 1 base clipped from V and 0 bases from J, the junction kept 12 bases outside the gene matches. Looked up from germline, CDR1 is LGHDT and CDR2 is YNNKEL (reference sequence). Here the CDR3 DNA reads TGTGCCAGCAGCCAAGCTAAACAAGGACAGGCAAGCTCCTACGAGCAGTACTTC. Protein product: CASSQAKQGQASSYEQYF.

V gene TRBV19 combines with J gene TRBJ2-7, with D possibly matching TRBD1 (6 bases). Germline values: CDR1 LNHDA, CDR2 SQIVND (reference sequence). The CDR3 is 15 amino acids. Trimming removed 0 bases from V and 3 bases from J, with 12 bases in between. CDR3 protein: CASSIDLGQSYEQYF. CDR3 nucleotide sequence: TGTGCCAGTAGTATAGATTTAGGACAGAGCTACGAGCAGTACTTC.

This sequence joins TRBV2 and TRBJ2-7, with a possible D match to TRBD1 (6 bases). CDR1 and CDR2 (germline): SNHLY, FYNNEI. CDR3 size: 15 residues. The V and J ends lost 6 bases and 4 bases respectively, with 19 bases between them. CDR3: CASSGGGGSRYEQYF. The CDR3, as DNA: TGTGCCAGCAGCGGAGGTGGGGGCTCTCGTTACGAGCAGTACTTC.